Listed here are 21 T cell receptor beta chains from one sample, sequenced in a study of shared clonotypes between healthy human individuals. Method: immunoSEQ multiplex PCR; TCRdb's copy keeps in-frame clones and lacks some. The table has approximately 2,000,000 clones, around 90% seen once; the top ten hold around 0.4%. Sequencing used naive CD4+ T cells from PBMCs. The subset here: CD45RA+ positively selected. These receptors were obtained from a man between 18 and 29 years old in good health. Some clones in this sample may be carry-over from other donors' samples.

For this clone: The sample contains more than one DNA sequence encoding this CDR3. The V gene is TRBV28, the J gene TRBJ1-1; perhaps TRBD1 as D (5 bases). CDR1 is MDHEN, CDR2 SYDVKM, per germline. This CDR3 contains 12 residues. Trimming stripped 1 base from V and 5 bases from J, with 5 bases between. This CDR3 is CASSLSGTEAFF. The CDR3, as DNA: TGTGCCAGCAGTTTATCAGGGACTGAAGCTTTCTTT.

The chain carries TRBV6-6 and TRBJ1-4; D is undetermined. In germline, CDR1 is MNHNY, CDR2 SVGAGI (reference sequence). CDR3 length: 15 residues. V lost 0 bases and J lost 4, with 9 bases in between. The CDR3 reads CASSYSRTSNEKLFF. CDR3 DNA: TGTGCCAGCAGTTACTCTCGGACCAGTAATGAAAAACTGTTTTTT.

The rearrangement uses TRBV6-5 and TRBJ2-7; D possibly corresponds to TRBD2 (6 bases). V lost 0 bases and J lost 6, with 15 bases in between. Germline CDR1 MNHEY, CDR2 SVGAGI. The CDR3 contains 15 residues. The CDR3 nucleotides read TGTGCCAGCAGTTACTCGTCCGGGGGATGGGGCGAGCAGTACTTC. Translation: CASSYSSGGWGEQYF.

This clone occurred once. The chain links TRBV2 to TRBJ2-1; D may correspond to TRBD1 or TRBD2 (5 bases each). The V end lost 6 bases, the J end lost 2 bases, and 17 bases lay between the germline ends. The CDR3 has 16 residues. Germline values: CDR1 SNHLY, CDR2 FYNNEI. The CDR3 spells CASRKRGPSTYNEQFF. The CDR3, as DNA: TGTGCCAGCAGGAAAAGGGGACCGTCGACCTACAATGAGCAGTTCTTC.

In the case of this clone: Other DNA sequences from this sample encode an identical CDR3 as well. The genes are TRBV5-1 and TRBJ2-2; D is ambiguous. The CDR3 is 14 residues long. From germline, CDR1 is SGHRS and CDR2 YFSETQ. V lost 5 bases to trimming and J lost 1 base, with 9 bases between them. The CDR3 sequence: CASSRTGNTGELFF. For the CDR3, the DNA is TGCGCCAGCAGTCGAACGGGGAACACCGGGGAGCTGTTTTTT.

This chain connects TRBV5-1 to TRBJ2-1; 7 bases are shared with TRBD2. Germline-derived CDR1 and CDR2 are SGHRS and YFSETQ. V shed 4 bases, J shed 5 bases, and the junction held 9 bases outside the gene matches. The CDR3 runs 15 residues. The CDR3 reads CASSVGTGGHNEQFF. DNA for the CDR3: TGCGCCAGCAGCGTGGGAACGGGAGGCCACAATGAGCAGTTCTTC.

V usage is TRBV28 and J usage is TRBJ2-2; the D is unclear. With 3 bases removed from V and 4 bases from J, the gap between germline ends came to 18 bases. The CDR3 runs 17 residues. Germline CDR1 reads MDHEN; CDR2 reads SYDVKM. DNA for the CDR3: TGTGCCAGCAGTTTCTCAAGTGGGTTCTTTACCACCGGGGAGCTGTTTTTT. Translated, it gives CASSFSSGFFTTGELFF.

This chain joins TRBV5-1 and TRBJ2-1, with 10 bases identical to TRBD2. Trimming at V came to 7 bases and at J to 5 bases, leaving 12 bases not matched to a gene. CDR1 and CDR2 from the germline V gene are SGHRS and YFSETQ. The CDR3 runs 16 residues. The CDR3 DNA reads as TGCGCCAGCGATGCCGGGACTAGCGCCTTGAACAATGAGCAGTTCTTC. This codes for CASDAGTSALNNEQFF.

The rearrangement links TRBV11-3 to TRBJ2-1, with D hard to call. Germline V lookup: CDR1 SGHNT, CDR2 YENEEA. V was cut by 1 base and J by 10 bases, with 11 bases left in between. This CDR3 contains 13 residues. DNA for the CDR3: TGTGCCAGCAGCTTAGTCCCGGGTAGGGAGCAGTTCTTC. Amino acids: CASSLVPGREQFF.

The gene calls are TRBV19 and TRBJ1-2, with D unclear. Trimming stripped 5 bases from V and 8 bases from J, with 12 bases between. There are 12 residues in the CDR3. In germline, CDR1 is LNHDA, CDR2 SQIVND (reference sequence). For the CDR3, the DNA is TGTGCCAGTAGTGAGACTCACGGGGGCTACACCTTC. It specifies CASSETHGGYTF. Full variable domain (missing parts from reference TRBV19 and TRBJ1-2): DGGITQSPKYLFRKEGQNVTLSCEQNLNHDAMYWYRQDPGQGLRLIYYSQIVNDFQKGDIAEGYSVSREKKESFPLTVTSAQKNPTAFYLCASSETHGGYTFGSGTRLTVV.

The V and J genes are TRBV28 and TRBJ2-3, with D possibly TRBD1 on 6 matching bases. The V end was cut by 6 bases, the J end by 2 bases, with 15 bases between. Germline V gives CDR1 MDHEN, CDR2 SYDVKM. CDR3 length: 15 amino acids. The DNA for the CDR3 is TGTGCCAGCAGCTTGCCAGACAGGTACACAGATACGCAGTATTTT. It is translated as CASSLPDRYTDTQYF.

The chain links TRBV6-1 to TRBJ1-5; no definite D call. The germline V and J ends were trimmed by 1 base and 7 bases, with 5 bases remaining between them. Germline V lookup: CDR1 MNHNS, CDR2 SASEGT. The CDR3 runs 12 residues. The CDR3 sequence: CASSEVPQPQHF. The CDR3 DNA reads as TGTGCCAGCAGTGAAGTTCCACAGCCCCAGCATTTT.

The V and J genes are TRBV14 and TRBJ1-2, with D unresolved. Trimming took 4 bases from V and 8 from J, leaving 14 bases between them. Germline V lookup: CDR1 SGHDN, CDR2 FVKESK. The CDR3 sequence is 13 residues long. The DNA for the CDR3 is TGTGCCAGCAGCCCGACACCTAAATCGGGCTACACCTTC. Translating gives CASSPTPKSGYTF. The full variable domain, rest sourced from reference TRBV14 and TRBJ1-2, is EAGVTQFPSHSVIEKGQTVTLRCDPISGHDNLYWYRRVMGKEIKFLLHFVKESKQDESGMPNNRFLAERTGGTYSTLKVQPAELEDSGVYFCASSPTPKSGYTFGSGTRLTVV.

This chain connects TRBV18 to TRBJ2-7; 9 positions match TRBD2. CDR3 length: 18 residues. CDR1 is KGHSH and CDR2 is LQKENI in the germline V gene. The V segment lost 6 bases and the J segment 0 bases; nucleotides outside the gene matches: 15. For the CDR3, the DNA is TGTGCCAGCTCCCTGACTAGCGGCTTACCAACAAACTCCTACGAGCAGTACTTC. Encoded protein: CASSLTSGLPTNSYEQYF.

The V gene is TRBV19, the J gene TRBJ1-5; 8 nucleotides match TRBD1. Losses at the gene ends were 1 base for V and 7 bases for J; bases not matched to a gene: 6. Per the germline V gene, CDR1 is LNHDA and CDR2 is SQIVND (reference sequence). The CDR3 is made up of 15 amino acids. In DNA form, the CDR3 reads TGTGCCAGTAGTATAGTACAGGGGGTGTCCCAGCCCCAGCATTTT. It codes for CASSIVQGVSQPQHF. Full variable domain (rest looked up from reference TRBV19 and TRBJ1-5): DGGITQSPKYLFRKEGQNVTLSCEQNLNHDAMYWYRQDPGQGLRLIYYSQIVNDFQKGDIAEGYSVSREKKESFPLTVTSAQKNPTAFYLCASSIVQGVSQPQHFGDGTRLSIL.

J is TRBJ2-6 and V is TRBV27, with D perhaps being TRBD1 or TRBD2 (5 bases each). V was pared by 7 bases and J by 3 bases, with 25 bases between. This CDR3 comprises 19 residues. Germline-derived CDR1 and CDR2 are MNHEY and SMNVEV (reference sequence). The CDR3 DNA reads TGTGCCAGCATCCCCTTCCCGACCGGGGCGGGTTTTGGGGCCAACGTCCTGACTTTC. The encoded protein is CASIPFPTGAGFGANVLTF.

V is TRBV28 and J is TRBJ1-3, with D possibly being TRBD1 (6 bases). This CDR3 contains 18 residues. Germline V gives CDR1 MDHEN, CDR2 SYDVKM. V was shortened by 5 bases and J by 0 bases, with 20 bases between the two germline ends. CDR3 in amino acids: CASSLPPGQPYSGNTIYF. The CDR3 DNA reads TGTGCCAGCAGTCTTCCGCCGGGACAACCCTACTCTGGAAACACCATATATTTT.

The genes are TRBV5-6 and TRBJ2-5, with D unclear. Per the germline V gene, CDR1 is SGHDT and CDR2 is YYEEEE. The V end lost 2 bases, the J end lost 4 bases, and 9 bases lay between the germline ends. The length of the CDR3 is 13 residues. CDR3 residues: CASSFFERETQYF. DNA of the CDR3: TGTGCCAGCAGCTTTTTTGAGAGAGAGACCCAGTACTTC.

This chain connects TRBV29-1 to TRBJ2-3, with TRBD2 identical over 12 bases. Germline V gene sequence: CDR1 SQVTM, CDR2 ANQGSEA. Trimming took 4 bases from V and 6 from J; bases not matched to a gene: 2. The CDR3 contains 13 residues. The CDR3 loop reads CSVGLAGADTQYF. Written as DNA, the CDR3 is TGCAGCGTTGGACTAGCGGGAGCTGATACGCAGTATTTT.

V gene TRBV9 combines with J gene TRBJ1-1, with D unclear. The CDR3 is 13 residues long. Germline CDR1 reads SGDLS; CDR2 reads YYNGEE. Trimming left V 0 bases short and J 6 bases short, with 9 bases between. This CDR3 reads CASSVGEWAEAFF. The CDR3 nucleotides are TGTGCCAGCAGCGTAGGGGAGTGGGCTGAAGCTTTCTTT.

V is TRBV4-2 and J is TRBJ2-7; 11 positions match TRBD2. The trim removed 0 bases at V and 5 bases at J, leaving 9 bases unmatched. Germline CDR1 and CDR2: LGHNA and YNFKEQ. The CDR3 loop spans 17 amino acids. The CDR3 DNA is TGTGCCAGCAGCCAAGATGTAGCGGGAGGGCCTGGGGACGAGCAGTACTTC. As protein: CASSQDVAGGPGDEQYF.